This entry concerns a single TCR beta chain. Sequencing was performed with immunoSEQ multiplex PCR; in TCRdb, only in-frame clones are kept and a portion is missing. The data contain fewer than 180,000 clones, around 90% of them singletons. CDR3 length equals 11 residues. The V gene's germline CDR1 is SGHTA and CDR2 FQGNSA. The V gene lost 6 bases and the J gene lost 7 bases, with 9 bases spanning the gap. The sample comes from a study of T cell responses to AZD1222 COVID-19 vaccine. This TCR was sampled from an adult who received the AZD1222 COVID-19 vaccine. Source: peripheral blood, taken 28 days after the second AZD1222 dose. This rearrangement joins TRBV7-2 to TRBJ1-1, with D unclear. The CDR3 bases are TGTGCCAGCAGTCATCTACGTGAAGCTTTCTTT. Translation: CASSHLREAFF.